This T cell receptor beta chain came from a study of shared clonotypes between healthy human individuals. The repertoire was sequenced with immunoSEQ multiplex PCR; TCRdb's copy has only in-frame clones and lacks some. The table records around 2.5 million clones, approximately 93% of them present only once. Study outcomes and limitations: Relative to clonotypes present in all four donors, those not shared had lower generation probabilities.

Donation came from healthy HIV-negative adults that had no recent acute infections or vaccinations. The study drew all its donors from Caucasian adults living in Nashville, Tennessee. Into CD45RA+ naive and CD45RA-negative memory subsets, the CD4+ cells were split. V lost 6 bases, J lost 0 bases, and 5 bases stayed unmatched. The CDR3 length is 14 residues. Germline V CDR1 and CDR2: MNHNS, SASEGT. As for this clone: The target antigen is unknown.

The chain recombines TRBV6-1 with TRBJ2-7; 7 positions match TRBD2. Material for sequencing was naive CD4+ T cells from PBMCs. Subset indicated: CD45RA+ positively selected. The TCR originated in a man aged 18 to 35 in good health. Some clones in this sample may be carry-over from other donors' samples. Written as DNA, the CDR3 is TGTGCCAGCAGACTGCGGGGGTCCTCCTACGAGCAGTACTTC. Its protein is CASRLRGSSYEQYF.